This note documents a single T cell receptor (beta chain) sequence. Its antigen is currently not known. No much larger clone exists at a distance of one base, and base qualities are not known. From a lookup of the germline V gene, CDR1 and CDR2 are SGHDT and YYEEEE. V is shortened by 2 bases, J by 7 bases, and the region joining them spans 3 bases. From cysteine to phenylalanine, the CDR3 is 11 amino acids long. The CDR3 DNA has 33 bases and is translated from base 1. This specimen belongs to a study of cytomegalovirus exposure and HLA in healthy donors (dated 2017 in TCRdb). Background for the entire study: In an earlier analysis of several hundred of the donors, 250 to 350 Gb of sequence data and 90 million to 120 million unique TCR beta sequences from about 190 million T cells were reported. Across about 380 genotyped donors of the cohort, an average of roughly 250,000 unique TCR beta nucleotide sequences per donor were sequenced, and 15% to 20% of those sequences were non-productive. Rather than drawing on any new phenotypic data, the later analysis identified candidate immune exposures from TCR beta sequences and the way those sequences occurred across donors. Donor age, sex, ethnicity and CMV serostatus were compiled together with the repertoire data. In a later analysis, previously published TCR beta repertoires from 500 to 750 donors were re-analyzed and high-resolution HLA genotyping was added so that TCR occurrence patterns could be studied. To predict cytomegalovirus infection status, the study brought together high-throughput TCR immunosequencing, statistical association of individual TCRs with disease status, and machine learning. Both class I and class II loci were covered by HLA typing, at four-digit resolution. To decide whether each TCR beta V gene segment behaved as functional or pseudogenic, an earlier analysis of 587 of the donors relied on high-throughput TCR beta sequencing. Roughly 5 DR-DQ haplotypes were handled as single units for association and clustering, since linkage in the cohort was strong. An early release that covered fewer than 800 HLA-typed donors contained approximately 300 gigabases of sequencing data and around 85 million unique TCR sequences. Among the roughly 370 genotyped donors, about 83% belonged to the genetic ancestry cluster associated with self-reported Caucasian donors. Typing coverage varied by locus: roughly 629-640 donors for A, B, C, DRB1 and DQB1; under 550 for DQA1; about 590 for DPA1; 450 to 480 for DPB1. All discovery cohort repertoires had been generated using a single sequencing platform. The study aimed to test whether cataloging public T cell receptors could reveal signatures of past pathogen exposure. In a later genetic analysis, genome-wide SNP genotypes for about 55% of the 666 donors were used, and that subset was treated as a discovery cohort. Besides the first cohort of 550 to 750 subjects, a separate validation cohort made up of about 120 different subjects was used. The study used immunosequencing to profile the T cell repertoires of 666 subjects and linked those repertoires to cytomegalovirus serostatus.

Summary of the overall study and its limitations: The only immune exposure information available for the cohort was CMV serostatus. Three of the identified cytomegalovirus-associated TCR beta chains were confirmed in vitro to be specific for cytomegalovirus antigens. In a later analysis, HLA-associated TCR beta chains were found to be more clonally expanded and to have lower generation probabilities than equally common non-associated chains. In a later analysis, TCR association rates were found to vary across HLA loci, with the most associated TCRs seen for DRB1 alleles and the fewest for HLA-C alleles. Broadly in line with IMGT annotations, most TCR beta V segments showed up in productive rearrangements about 90% or about 30% of the time in an earlier analysis of several hundred of the donors. In the study, approximately 160 TCR beta chains were listed as associated with cytomegalovirus. In this cohort, only TCR beta chains were sequenced, and detectable features were limited by the absence of alpha or paired-chain data. While some public TCRs were present in many individuals, most TCR sequences turned up only very rarely across donors. Several of the top co-occurrence clusters appeared to be linked to parvovirus B19, influenza, CMV and Epstein-Barr virus, according to a later analysis. Because HLA typing was unavailable for some donors at each locus, only the typed subset was used in association tests. Some 15 rarely observed V segments, including chromosome 9 orphons, were excluded from the earlier analysis of approximately 600 of the donors because counts were too low. Presence/absence analyses assumed roughly uniform sequencing depth across donors, an assumption that may not hold. A later analysis found that most CMV-associated TCR beta chains appeared HLA-restricted, with HLA associations seemingly driven largely by CMV exposure. Cytomegalovirus status was reported to be diagnosed by the classifier with high specificity and sensitivity in both the original and validation cohorts. A cluster of highly shared sequence variants was judged likely to be a technical artifact of the sequencing pipeline. Linkage disequilibrium might explain the correlated functional status among segregating V segments, but an unknown experimental factor could not be excluded. Some IMGT-functional V segments, including TRBV6-2 and TRBV6-3, could not be distinguished by the 87-base-pair reads and were therefore excluded. According to the authors, the approach could potentially be generalized to other disease states and immunological phenotypes. At a false discovery rate of 0.05, a later analysis linked some 18,000 TCR beta sequences to specific HLA alleles. V-gene and J-gene trimming of TCR beta chains was associated with a missense DCLRE1C variant in a later genetic analysis, and the association was replicated in an independent cohort. A later genetic analysis reported fewer N-insertions in productive TCRs among donors in an Asian-associated ancestry cluster than the approximately 700-donor mean. Assigning TCR associations to individual alleles was difficult when HLA alleles, especially DR and DQ, strongly co-occurred. A further reported finding was that TCR beta sequences accurately predicted the HLA-A and HLA-B alleles for most subjects in the first cohort.

Library preparation was by the immunoSEQ multiplex PCR assay. A mixture of 60 forward primers for TCR Vbeta segments and 13 reverse primers for TCR Jbeta segments was used in the multiplex PCR. The CDR3 region of rearranged TCR beta genes was amplified from genomic DNA by a multiplex PCR assay. The amplified TCR beta libraries were sequenced on the Illumina HiSeq System as 87-base-pair reads. The study's own analysis went as follows. A later analysis counted some 80 million unique TCR beta chains across the 666 repertoires, and approximately 11 million of these chains were shared by at least two donors. Raw reads were error-corrected and collapsed into unique sequences by a nearest-neighbor algorithm in which closely related sequences were merged to remove PCR and sequencing errors. V, D and J gene segments were assigned by aligning CDR3 sequences to IMGT reference sequences. For a sequence to be retained, a match of at least six nucleotides to both a V gene segment and a J gene segment was required. Rearrangements were classified as productive when the CDR3 lacked stop codons and remained in frame with V and J, and all other rearrangements were classified as non-productive. CDR3 was defined according to IMGT convention as the region running from the second conserved V-encoded cysteine to the conserved J-encoded phenylalanine. The earlier analysis of some 540 of the donors excluded any sequence lacking an unambiguous match to a single V gene segment. In an earlier analysis of about 590 of the donors, a V segment was called functional when productive rearrangements were above 56.7%, and segregating when the standard deviation between donors exceeded 5%. A statistical classification framework was built for diagnosing cytomegalovirus status from the catalog of TCR beta chain sequences. A later analysis assigned V and J genes by comparing TCR nucleotide sequences with IMGT/GENE-DB human TR gene sequences. Using the TCRdist pipeline, a later analysis assigned CDR3 sequences along with most-parsimonious VDJ recombination scenarios. A later analysis defined each TCR beta chain by its CDR3 amino acid sequence plus V-gene family, and excluded reads lacking a unique V-gene family. As a way to deal with suspected cross-contamination and a sequencing artifact, a later analysis dropped over 550 nucleotide sequences that were highly shared and had low generation probability. In a later analysis, a clonal expansion index for each public chain was calculated from normalized within-repertoire ranks of inferred template counts. In a later analysis, generation probabilities were computed with a VDJ recombination model fitted to out-of-frame rearrangements, and the resulting probabilities were checked against IGoR. Hypergeometric tests were used in a later analysis to score TCR-TCR, TCR-HLA and TCR-CMV co-occurrence, with a repertoire-size bias correction applied to the TCR pairs. In a later analysis, false discovery rates were estimated by permuting HLA or CMV assignments 20 times. In a later analysis, co-occurring TCRs were grouped using DBSCAN, with TCRdist sequence similarity added in when clustering inside HLA-allele-positive subsets. Repertoires with fewer than 30,000 or more than 120,000 public chains were left out of co-occurrence clustering, as were about five repertoires with anomalous nucleotide sharing. The clones in this table, taken by TCRdb from immuneACCESS, are in-frame only. Not every clone is retained; where verified, under half of the shortfall comes from an unresolved V gene, and the cause of the rest is unknown. That table gives V, J and clone size, and the DNA gave D and trimming. This sample lists about 160,000 clones; 77% were detected once. The ten top clones hold around 1.5% of the sample.

The cohort was made up of roughly 670 healthy bone marrow donors. At the time of sampling, all cohort members were nominally healthy, though unrecorded immune exposures were likely present. The donor was CMV seronegative and was included in the group of 352 seronegative cohort members. A peripheral blood sample was collected from each donor, and TCR beta sequencing was performed on peripheral blood mononuclear cells. Genomic DNA extraction from the blood cell samples was performed with the Qiagen DNeasy Blood Extraction Kit. The receptor was isolated from a young woman in good health and CMV-seronegative. The chain was built from TRBV5-6 and TRBJ2-2; the D gene is not confidently resolved. The sample comprised PBMCs. The base sequence is TGTGCCAGCAGCTTTCACGGGGAGCTGTTTTTT. This sequence encodes CASSFHGELFF. The full variable domain, with segments outside the CDR3 supplied by the reference TRBV5-6 and TRBJ2-2 proteins, appears as DAGVTQSPTHLIKTRGQQVTLRCSPKSGHDTVSWYQQALGQGPQFIFQYYEEEERQRGNFPDRFSGHQFPNYSSELNVNALLLGDSALYLCASSFHGELFFGEGSRLTVL.